These T cell receptor beta chains were read from a single sample in a study of cytomegalovirus exposure and HLA in healthy donors. Clones were read by immunoSEQ multiplex PCR, and TCRdb kept only the in-frame ones, dropping some. The sample has 75,000 to 90,000 clones, under 85% seen once. Sample: PBMCs. These receptors were taken from a woman between 40 and 55 years old in good health and CMV-seropositive. CDR3s include the opening cysteine and the closing phenylalanine or tryptophan. D genes are given only for firm matches. Size tells how often a clone was seen (once, few, many) or the class of an expanded clone, and some rows leave it out.

cdr3_length	d_call	clone_size	j_call	v_call	cdr3_aa	cdr3_nt
13	TRBD1	.	TRBJ2-3	TRBV29-1	CSALGQGTDTQYF	TGCAGCGCCCTGGGACAGGGCACAGATACGCAGTATTTT
17	TRBD1	few	TRBJ2-7	TRBV9	CASSARFLDRDNYEQYF	TGTGCCAGCAGCGCTCGATTTCTAGACAGGGACAACTACGAGCAGTACTTC
18	TRBD2	few	TRBJ2-3	TRBV13	CASSPTNAGTSDRDTQYF	TGTGCCAGCAGCCCCACCAACGCCGGGACTAGCGACAGAGATACGCAGTATTTT
14	TRBD1	.	TRBJ1-4	TRBV19	CASSASDRRGKLFF	TGTGCCAGTAGTGCCTCGGACAGGAGGGGAAAACTGTTTTTT
15	TRBD1	.	TRBJ2-7	TRBV2	CASRQPGTGVYEQYF	TGTGCCAGCAGACAACCCGGGACAGGGGTTTACGAGCAGTACTTC
14	.	.	TRBJ2-7	TRBV2	CASSEMGSSYEQYF	TGTGCCAGCAGTGAAATGGGGAGCTCCTACGAGCAGTACTTC
15	TRBD1	.	TRBJ2-7	TRBV7-2	CASSSYDRGSYEQYF	TGTGCCAGCAGCTCATACGACAGGGGCTCCTACGAGCAGTACTTC
16	.	.	TRBJ2-1	TRBV5-4	CASSTGTHPSYNEQFF	TGTGCCAGCAGCACCGGGACTCACCCGTCCTACAATGAGCAGTTCTTC
17	.	.	TRBJ2-3	TRBV10-3	CAISGGDRGGGGDTQYF	TGTGCCATCAGTGGAGGGGACAGAGGAGGGGGTGGAGATACGCAGTATTTT
14	.	once	TRBJ2-7	TRBV28	CASSIYRVESEQYF	TGTGCCAGCAGTATTTACAGGGTAGAGTCCGAGCAGTACTTC
18	TRBD2	few	TRBJ2-1	TRBV5-8	CASSLTSGRPSWSNEQFF	TGTGCCAGCAGCTTAACTAGCGGGAGACCGAGTTGGTCCAATGAGCAGTTCTTC
13	.	few	TRBJ1-2	TRBV6-1	CASIGGNVYGYTF	TGTGCCAGCATAGGAGGGAATGTCTATGGCTACACCTTC
11	.	.	TRBJ1-1	TRBV6-1	CASKHRTEAFF	TGTGCCAGCAAACATCGAACTGAAGCTTTCTTT
16	.	.	TRBJ1-2	TRBV7-9	CASSLALGGLPYGYTF	TGTGCCAGCAGCTTAGCGCTGGGGGGTTTGCCCTATGGCTACACCTTC
16	.	few	TRBJ2-2	TRBV4-1	CASSQASGLNTGELFF	TGCGCCAGCAGCCAAGCGAGCGGGCTGAACACCGGGGAGCTGTTTTTT
16	.	.	TRBJ2-2	TRBV18	CASSGGGGEPTGELFF	TGTGCCAGCTCCGGCGGTGGAGGGGAACCCACCGGGGAGCTGTTTTTT
15	TRBD2	few	TRBJ2-2	TRBV6-5	CASRLGLADTGELFF	TGTGCCAGCAGACTAGGACTAGCGGACACCGGGGAGCTGTTTTTT
17	TRBD1	.	TRBJ1-4	TRBV5-4	CASSLAPTGGGDEKLFF	TGTGCCAGCAGCTTGGCCCCCACAGGGGGCGGCGATGAAAAACTGTTTTTT
16	.	.	TRBJ2-1	TRBV4-2	CASSRQKDSSYNEQFF	TGTGCCAGCAGCCGCCAAAAGGACTCGTCCTACAATGAGCAGTTCTTC
20	.	.	TRBJ2-2	TRBV4-1	CASSSRPSSELRSRTGELFF	TGCGCCAGCAGCTCTAGGCCTTCTAGCGAACTCCGAAGTCGTACCGGGGAGCTGTTTTTT
13	.	.	TRBJ1-2	TRBV2	CAGNFQGNYGYTF	TGTGCCGGCAATTTTCAGGGCAACTATGGCTACACCTTC
16	TRBD2	.	TRBJ2-3	TRBV5-4	CASSLEGGRAMDTQYF	TGTGCCAGCAGCTTGGAGGGCGGGAGGGCCATGGATACGCAGTATTTT
15	.	.	TRBJ1-2	TRBV5-1	CASSLGTKTNYGYTF	TGCGCCAGCAGCTTGGGGACAAAAACTAACTATGGCTACACCTTC
15	.	.	TRBJ1-5	TRBV15	CATSRGGLYSQPQHF	TGTGCCACCAGCAGGGGGGGGCTATACAGTCAGCCCCAGCATTTT
14	TRBD1	.	TRBJ1-1	TRBV7-9	CASSRGTANTEAFF	TGTGCCAGCAGCCGGGGGACAGCGAACACTGAAGCTTTCTTT
13	TRBD1	.	TRBJ1-1	TRBV6-1	CASRGQGRTEAFF	TGTGCCAGCAGAGGACAGGGGAGGACTGAAGCTTTCTTT
13	.	.	TRBJ1-2	TRBV6-5	CASSQTTHYGYTF	TGTGCCAGCAGCCAGACTACCCACTATGGCTACACCTTC
14	.	.	TRBJ1-1	TRBV5-4	CASSLGGQTGGAFF	TGTGCCAGCAGCTTGGGAGGCCAGACGGGTGGAGCTTTCTTT
16	TRBD1	.	TRBJ1-5	TRBV6-4	CASSDRDREDNQPQHF	TGTGCCAGCAGTGACAGAGACAGGGAAGACAATCAGCCCCAGCATTTT
15	TRBD1	.	TRBJ1-4	TRBV27	CASSSPGQAGEKLFF	TGTGCCAGCAGTTCCCCGGGACAGGCGGGTGAAAAACTGTTTTTT
16	TRBD1	.	TRBJ1-4	TRBV5-1	CASSSGQPATNEKLFF	TGCGCCAGCAGCTCGGGACAGCCCGCAACTAATGAAAAACTGTTTTTT
15	.	.	TRBJ1-3	TRBV6-1	CASSQGVNPGNTIYF	TGTGCCAGCAGCCAAGGGGTAAACCCTGGAAACACCATATATTTT
13	.	once	TRBJ2-7	TRBV5-1	CASSPLAADEQYF	TGCGCCAGCAGCCCCCTGGCCGCAGACGAGCAGTACTTC
13	.	.	TRBJ1-3	TRBV2	CASRADSGNTIYF	TGTGCCAGCAGGGCGGACTCTGGAAACACCATATATTTT
13	.	.	TRBJ1-5	TRBV6-1	CASGTGSNQPQHF	TGTGCCAGCGGGACTGGTAGCAATCAGCCCCAGCATTTT
15	TRBD2	.	TRBJ2-7	TRBV19	CASSIVTSGMHEQYF	TGTGCCAGTAGTATAGTCACTAGCGGGATGCACGAGCAGTACTTC